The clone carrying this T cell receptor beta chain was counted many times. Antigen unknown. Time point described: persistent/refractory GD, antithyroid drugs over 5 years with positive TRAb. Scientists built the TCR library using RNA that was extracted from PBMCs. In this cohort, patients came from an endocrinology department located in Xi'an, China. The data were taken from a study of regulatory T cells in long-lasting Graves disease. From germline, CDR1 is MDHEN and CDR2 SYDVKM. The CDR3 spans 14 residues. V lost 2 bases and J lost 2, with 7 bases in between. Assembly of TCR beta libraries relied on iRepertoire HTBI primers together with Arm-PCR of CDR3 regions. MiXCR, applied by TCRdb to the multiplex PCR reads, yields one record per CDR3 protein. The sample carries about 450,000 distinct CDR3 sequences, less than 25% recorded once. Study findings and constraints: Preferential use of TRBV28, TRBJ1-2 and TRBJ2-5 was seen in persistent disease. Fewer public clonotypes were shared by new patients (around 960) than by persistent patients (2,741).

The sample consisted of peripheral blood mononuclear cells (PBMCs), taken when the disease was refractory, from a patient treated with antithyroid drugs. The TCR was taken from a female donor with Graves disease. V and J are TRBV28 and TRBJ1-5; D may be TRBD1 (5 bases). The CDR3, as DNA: TGTGCCAGCAGTTTAGAAGGGGGCAATCAGCCCCAGCATTTT. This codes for CASSLEGGNQPQHF.